Following are 13 T cell receptor beta chains from one sample sequenced in a study of cytomegalovirus exposure and HLA in healthy donors. The PCR contained 60 Vbeta and 13 Jbeta primers. Sequencing used immunoSEQ multiplex PCR; TCRdb keeps in-frame clones, though not all of them. The top ten clones hold less than 2.5% of a sample with under 200,000 clones, around 85% of them seen once. Sequences were obtained from PBMCs. These TCRs come from a woman aged 45-65 years in good health and CMV-seronegative.

CDR3 sequence reads: CSVEGSGETQYF. The CDR3, as DNA: TGCAGCGTTGAAGGGTCGGGGGAGACCCAGTACTTC. The rearrangement joins TRBV29-1 to TRBJ2-5; tentative D call: TRBD2 (5 bases). Trimming shortened V by 1 base and J by 5 bases, and 8 bases separated the two germline ends. Germline assignment: CDR1 SQVTM and CDR2 ANQGSEA. The CDR3 covers 12 residues.

This CDR3 reads CASHPQPSKEQYF. As DNA, the CDR3 is TGTGCCAGCCACCCTCAACCGAGCAAAGAGCAGTACTTC. The chain links TRBV7-2 to TRBJ2-7, with unresolved D. Trimming shortened V by 8 bases and J by 7 bases, and 18 bases separated the two germline ends. The CDR3 is 13 amino acids. Germline V gene lookup returns CDR1 SGHTA and CDR2 FQGNSA.

The chain carries TRBV7-3 and TRBJ2-1; perhaps TRBD2 as D (5 bases). Germline assignment: CDR1 SGHTA and CDR2 FQGTGA. The CDR3 has 15 residues. The ends were cut back, 0 bases at V and 7 bases at J, with 13 bases in the middle. This CDR3 reads CASSLTSGLLNEQFF. The CDR3 nucleotides read TGTGCCAGCAGCTTAACGTCCGGACTCCTTAATGAGCAGTTCTTC.

Points on this clone: Other DNA sequences of this sample code for an identical CDR3. CDR3 amino acids: CASSLRGDTQYF. CDR3 sequence (DNA): TGTGCCAGCAGCTTACGGGGAGATACGCAGTATTTT. The chain joins TRBV5-4 to TRBJ2-3, with D perhaps matching TRBD2 (5 bases). Germline CDR1 is SGHNT and CDR2 is YYREEE (reference sequence). The CDR3 contains 12 residues. V lost 2 bases, J lost 5 bases, and 6 bases lay in between.

The V gene is TRBV10-3, the J gene TRBJ1-6; D not certain. The CDR3 covers 13 residues. The germline CDR1 and CDR2 sequences are ENHRY and SYGVKD. The V end lost 8 bases, the J end lost 5 bases, and 10 bases lay between the germline ends. CDR3 region: CAISELDNSPLHF. Here the CDR3 DNA reads TGTGCCATCTCCGAACTGGATAATTCACCCCTCCACTTT.

The table lists this clone with a count of one. This sequence joins TRBV9 and TRBJ2-5; 9 positions match TRBD1. V lost 0 bases to trimming and J lost 4 bases; unmatched junction nucleotides: 4. Germline V gene sequence: CDR1 SGDLS, CDR2 YYNGEE. The CDR3 spans 15 residues. The CDR3: CASSVVGQGTETQYF. The CDR3 DNA follows: TGTGCCAGCAGCGTAGTGGGACAGGGTACAGAGACCCAGTACTTC.

The chain joins TRBV9 to TRBJ1-5; D is unresolved. Germline V lookup: CDR1 SGDLS, CDR2 YYNGEE. Trimming removed 4 bases from V and 1 base from J, with 12 bases in between. This CDR3 comprises 15 residues. The CDR3 is CASSTGDRSNQPQHF. In nucleotides, the CDR3 is TGTGCCAGCAGCACGGGAGATCGGAGCAATCAGCCCCAGCATTTT.

J is TRBJ1-2 and V is TRBV6-5; D unresolved. Germline V gives CDR1 MNHEY, CDR2 SVGAGI. Trimming cost V 3 bases and J 7 bases, with 12 bases left between them. The CDR3 totals 13 residues. The DNA for the CDR3 is TGTGCCAGCAGTTATAGCCGTGCCTTTGGCTACACCTTC. Amino acid sequence: CASSYSRAFGYTF.

The chain uses TRBV9 and TRBJ2-3, with D uncertain. V lost 1 base to trimming and J lost 3 bases, with 6 bases between them. Looked up from germline, CDR1 is SGDLS and CDR2 is YYNGEE. The CDR3 spans 13 residues. Here the CDR3 DNA reads TGTGCCAGCAGCGTATTACAAACAGATACGCAGTATTTT. Amino acids: CASSVLQTDTQYF.

V usage is TRBV5-1 and J usage is TRBJ2-1; the match to TRBD1 covers 7 bases. J gave up 0 bases and V 1 base, and 1 base lay outside the gene matches. This CDR3 has 15 residues. Germline CDR1 SGHRS, CDR2 YFSETQ. The DNA for the CDR3 is TGCGCCAGCAGCTTGTGGGACAGCTCCTACAATGAGCAGTTCTTC. The encoded protein is CASSLWDSSYNEQFF.

With regard to this clone: A read error may account for a junction end that differs from germline. The V and J genes are TRBV7-9 and TRBJ1-1, with D maybe TRBD1 (6 bases). Per the germline V gene, CDR1 is SEHNR and CDR2 is FQNEAQ (reference sequence). This CDR3 comprises 15 residues. CDR3 bases: TGTTCCAGCAGCATCGGGACGACAGGGAACACTGAAGCTTTCTTT. It yields the protein CSSSIGTTGNTEAFF.

The gene calls are TRBV28 and TRBJ2-5; tentative D call: TRBD2 (6 bases). The V end lost 7 bases, the J end lost 4 bases, and 13 bases lay between the germline ends. Germline assignment: CDR1 MDHEN and CDR2 SYDVKM. The CDR3 sequence is 13 residues long. CDR3 coding DNA: TGTGCCAGCACCCCGGCGGAGGGAGAGACCCAGTACTTC. It codes for CASTPAEGETQYF. The variable domain in full, with the rest retrieved from reference TRBV28 and TRBJ2-5, is DVKVTQSSRYLVKRTGEKVFLECVQDMDHENMFWYRQDPGLGLRLIYFSYDVKMKEKGDIPEGYSVSREKKERFSLILESASTNQTSMYLCASTPAEGETQYFGPGTRLLVL.

This chain links TRBV5-8 with TRBJ2-7; 11 bases fit TRBD2. The CDR3 contains 17 residues. From germline, CDR1 is SGHTS and CDR2 YDEGEE. The V and J ends lost 5 bases and 1 base, in that order; junction bases with no gene match: 11. The DNA for the CDR3 is TGTGCCAGCAGGATCTATCTAGCGGGAGGATCATCCTACGAGCAGTACTTC. Protein: CASRIYLAGGSSYEQYF.